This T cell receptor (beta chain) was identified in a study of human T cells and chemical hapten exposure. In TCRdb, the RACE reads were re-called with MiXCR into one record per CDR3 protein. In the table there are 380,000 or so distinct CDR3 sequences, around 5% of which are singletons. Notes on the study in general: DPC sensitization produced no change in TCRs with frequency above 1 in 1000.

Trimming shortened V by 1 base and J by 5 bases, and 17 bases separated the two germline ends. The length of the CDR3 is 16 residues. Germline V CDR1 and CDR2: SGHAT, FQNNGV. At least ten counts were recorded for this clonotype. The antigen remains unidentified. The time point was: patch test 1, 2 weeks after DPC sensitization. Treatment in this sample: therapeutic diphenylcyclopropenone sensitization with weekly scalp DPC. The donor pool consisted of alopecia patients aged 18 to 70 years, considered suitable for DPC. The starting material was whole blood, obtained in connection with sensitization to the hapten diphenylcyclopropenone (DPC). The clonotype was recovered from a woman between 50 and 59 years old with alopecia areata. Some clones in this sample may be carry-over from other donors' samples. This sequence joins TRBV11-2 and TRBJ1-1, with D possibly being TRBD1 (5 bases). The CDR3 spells CASSLAFRGLRTEAFF. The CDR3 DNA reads TGTGCCAGCAGCTTAGCGTTCCGGGGGTTACGGACTGAAGCTTTCTTT.